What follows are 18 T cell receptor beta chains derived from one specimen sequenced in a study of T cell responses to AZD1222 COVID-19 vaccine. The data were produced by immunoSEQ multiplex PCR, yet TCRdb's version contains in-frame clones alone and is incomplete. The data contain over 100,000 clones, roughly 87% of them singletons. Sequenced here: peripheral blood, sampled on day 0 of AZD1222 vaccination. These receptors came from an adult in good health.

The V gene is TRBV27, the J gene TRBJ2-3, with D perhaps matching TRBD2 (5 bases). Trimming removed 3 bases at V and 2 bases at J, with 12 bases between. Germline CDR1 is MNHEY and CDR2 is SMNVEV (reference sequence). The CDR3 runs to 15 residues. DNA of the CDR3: TGTGCCAGCAGTTTCGTTGGCGGACTCACAGATACGCAGTATTTT. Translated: CASSFVGGLTDTQYF.

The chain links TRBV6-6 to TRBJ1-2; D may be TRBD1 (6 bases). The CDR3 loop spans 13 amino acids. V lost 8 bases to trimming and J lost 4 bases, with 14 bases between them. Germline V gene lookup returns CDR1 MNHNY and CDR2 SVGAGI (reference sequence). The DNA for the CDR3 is TGTGCCAGCTGGTCGCAGGGGCCCTATGGCTACACCTTC. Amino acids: CASWSQGPYGYTF.

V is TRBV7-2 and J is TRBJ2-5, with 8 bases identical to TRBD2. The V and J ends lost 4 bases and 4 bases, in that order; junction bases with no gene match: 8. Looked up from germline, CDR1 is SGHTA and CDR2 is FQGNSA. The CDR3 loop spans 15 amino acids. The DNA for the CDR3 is TGTGCCAGCAGCTCCCCTCCCGGGGGGGTAGAGACCCAGTACTTC. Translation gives CASSSPPGGVETQYF.

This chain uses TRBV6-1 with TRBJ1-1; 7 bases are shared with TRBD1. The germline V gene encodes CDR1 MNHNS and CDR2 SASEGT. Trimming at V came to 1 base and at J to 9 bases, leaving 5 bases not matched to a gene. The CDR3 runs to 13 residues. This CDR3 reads CASSEGVRGQAFF. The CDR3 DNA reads TGTGCCAGCAGTGAAGGGGTGAGGGGGCAAGCTTTCTTT.

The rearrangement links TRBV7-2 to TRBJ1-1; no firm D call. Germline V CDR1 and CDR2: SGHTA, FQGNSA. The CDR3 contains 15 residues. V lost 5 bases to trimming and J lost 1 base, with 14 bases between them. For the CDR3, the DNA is TGTGCCAGCAGCCCCCGGGCCAGTTGGAACACTGAAGCTTTCTTT. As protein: CASSPRASWNTEAFF.

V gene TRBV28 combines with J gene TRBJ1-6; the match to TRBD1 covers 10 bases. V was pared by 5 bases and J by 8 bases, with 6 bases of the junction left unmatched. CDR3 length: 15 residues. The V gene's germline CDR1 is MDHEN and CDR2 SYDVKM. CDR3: CASSPSGTGDSPLHF. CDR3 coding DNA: TGTGCCAGCAGTCCTTCCGGGACAGGGGATTCACCCCTCCACTTT.

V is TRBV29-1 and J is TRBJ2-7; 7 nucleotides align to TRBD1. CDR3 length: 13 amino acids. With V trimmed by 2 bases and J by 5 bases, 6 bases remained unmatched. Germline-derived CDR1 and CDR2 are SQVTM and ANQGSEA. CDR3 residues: CSVERDSRDEQYF. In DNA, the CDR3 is TGCAGCGTTGAAAGGGACAGTAGGGACGAGCAGTACTTC.

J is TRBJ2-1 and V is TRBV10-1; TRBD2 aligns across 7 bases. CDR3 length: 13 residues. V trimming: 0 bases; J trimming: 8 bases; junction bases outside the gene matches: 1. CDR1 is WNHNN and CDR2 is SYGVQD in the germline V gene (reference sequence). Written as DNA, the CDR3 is TGCGCCAGCAGTGAGTCGGGGGGGGATGAGCAGTTCTTC. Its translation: CASSESGGDEQFF.

CDR3 nucleotide sequence: TGCGCCAGCAGCCGAGACGGACCGAACACTGAAGCTTTCTTT. Amino acid sequence: CASSRDGPNTEAFF. This chain uses TRBV5-1 with TRBJ1-1; D unresolved. This CDR3 comprises 14 residues. V gave up 4 bases and J gave up 1 base, with 11 bases separating them. Germline V lookup: CDR1 SGHRS, CDR2 YFSETQ.

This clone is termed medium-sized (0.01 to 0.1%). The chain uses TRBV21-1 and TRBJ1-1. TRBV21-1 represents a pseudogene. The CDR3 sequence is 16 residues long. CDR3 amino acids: CASSCSGRMMNTEAFF. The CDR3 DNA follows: TGTGCCAGCAGCTGCTCAGGGAGAATGATGAACACTGAAGCTTTCTTT.

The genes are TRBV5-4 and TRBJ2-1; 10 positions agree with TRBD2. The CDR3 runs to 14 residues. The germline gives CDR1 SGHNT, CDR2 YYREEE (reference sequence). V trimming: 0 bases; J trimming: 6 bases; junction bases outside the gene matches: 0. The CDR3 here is CASSLASGSNEQFF. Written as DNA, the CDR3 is TGTGCCAGCAGCTTGGCTAGCGGGAGCAATGAGCAGTTCTTC.

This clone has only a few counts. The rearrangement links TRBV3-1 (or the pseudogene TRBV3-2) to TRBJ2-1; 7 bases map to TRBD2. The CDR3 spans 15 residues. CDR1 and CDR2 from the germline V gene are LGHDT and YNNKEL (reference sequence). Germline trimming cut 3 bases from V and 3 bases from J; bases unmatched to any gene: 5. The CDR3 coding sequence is TGTGCCAGCAGCCACAGCGGGGAGGGCTACAATGAGCAGTTCTTC. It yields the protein CASSHSGEGYNEQFF.

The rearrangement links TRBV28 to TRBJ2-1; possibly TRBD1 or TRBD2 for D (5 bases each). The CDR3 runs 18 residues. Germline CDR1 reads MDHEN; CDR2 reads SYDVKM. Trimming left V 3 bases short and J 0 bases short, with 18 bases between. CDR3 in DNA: TGTGCCAGCAGTTTTATCCGGGGACCCCTGAGCTCCTACAATGAGCAGTTCTTC. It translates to CASSFIRGPLSSYNEQFF.

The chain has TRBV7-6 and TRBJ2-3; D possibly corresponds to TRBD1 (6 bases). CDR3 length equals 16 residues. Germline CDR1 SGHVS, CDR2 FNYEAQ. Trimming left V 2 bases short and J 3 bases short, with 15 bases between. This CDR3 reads CASSLTGQTQTDTQYF. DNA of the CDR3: TGTGCCAGCAGCTTAACAGGACAGACCCAGACAGATACGCAGTATTTT.

The CDR3 reads CASSYMTNTDTQYF. The DNA for the CDR3 is TGTGCCAGCAGTTATATGACTAACACAGATACGCAGTATTTT. This chain links TRBV6-2 or TRBV6-3 with TRBJ2-3, with D maybe TRBD2 (5 bases). CDR3 length equals 14 residues. Trimming left V 3 bases short and J 2 bases short, with 9 bases between. Germline CDR1 is MNHEY and CDR2 is SVGEGT.

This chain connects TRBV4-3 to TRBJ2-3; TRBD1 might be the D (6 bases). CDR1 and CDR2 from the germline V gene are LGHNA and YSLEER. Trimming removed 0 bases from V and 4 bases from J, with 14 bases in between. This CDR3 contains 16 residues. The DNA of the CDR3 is TGCGCCAGCAGCCAAGATGGGACAAATTACGCAGATACGCAGTATTTT. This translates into CASSQDGTNYADTQYF.

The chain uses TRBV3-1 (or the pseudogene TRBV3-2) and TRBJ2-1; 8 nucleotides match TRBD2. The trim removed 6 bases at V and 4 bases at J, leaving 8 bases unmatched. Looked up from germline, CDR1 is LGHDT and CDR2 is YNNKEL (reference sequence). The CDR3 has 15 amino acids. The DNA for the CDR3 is TGTGCCAGCAGACCAGAGCGGGGGAGTTACAATGAGCAGTTCTTC. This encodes CASRPERGSYNEQFF.

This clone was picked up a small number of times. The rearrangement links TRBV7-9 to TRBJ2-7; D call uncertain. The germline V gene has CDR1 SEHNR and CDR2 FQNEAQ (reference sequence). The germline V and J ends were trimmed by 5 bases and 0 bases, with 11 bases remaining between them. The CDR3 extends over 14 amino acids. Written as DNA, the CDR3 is TGTGCCAGCAGCCCGGTATTAGGCTCCTACGAGCAGTACTTC. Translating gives CASSPVLGSYEQYF.